The clone carrying this T cell receptor (beta chain) was detected many times. Researchers took RNA transcripts and amplified the TCR beta CDR3 regions from them. TCR CDR3 regions were first amplified by RT-PCR with HTBI primers. TCRdb re-called the multiplex PCR reads through MiXCR, storing one row per CDR3 protein. This table holds over 250,000 distinct CDR3 sequences, 20% to 30% found once. This specimen belongs to a study of T cells in Graves' hyperthyroidism and ophthalmopathy. For the study at large: Peripheral blood was obtained at initial diagnosis, preceding any treatment.

It was at first hyperthyroidism diagnosis, before any ophthalmopathy symptoms, that the blood sample was taken. More than 8.5 ml of fresh peripheral blood supplied the PBMCs. CDR3 size: 12 residues. Trimming pared 8 bases from V and 4 bases from J, leaving 13 bases between. The V gene's germline CDR1 is SGHRS and CDR2 YFSETQ. V usage is TRBV5-1 and J usage is TRBJ2-7, with TRBD2 as a possible D gene (5 bases). The origin of this receptor is a man aged 35 to 55 with Graves' hyperthyroidism that later progressed to Graves' ophthalmopathy. The specimen was blood. The CDR3 coding sequence is TGCGCCAGTATGTCTGAGGGATACGAGCAGTACTTC. Encoded protein: CASMSEGYEQYF. Variable domain in full (rest from reference TRBV5-1 and TRBJ2-7): KAGVTQTPRYLIKTRGQQVTLSCSPISGHRSVSWYQQTPGQGLQFLFEYFSETQRNKGNFPGRFSGRQFSNSRSEMNVSTLELGDSALYLCASMSEGYEQYFGPGTRLTVT.